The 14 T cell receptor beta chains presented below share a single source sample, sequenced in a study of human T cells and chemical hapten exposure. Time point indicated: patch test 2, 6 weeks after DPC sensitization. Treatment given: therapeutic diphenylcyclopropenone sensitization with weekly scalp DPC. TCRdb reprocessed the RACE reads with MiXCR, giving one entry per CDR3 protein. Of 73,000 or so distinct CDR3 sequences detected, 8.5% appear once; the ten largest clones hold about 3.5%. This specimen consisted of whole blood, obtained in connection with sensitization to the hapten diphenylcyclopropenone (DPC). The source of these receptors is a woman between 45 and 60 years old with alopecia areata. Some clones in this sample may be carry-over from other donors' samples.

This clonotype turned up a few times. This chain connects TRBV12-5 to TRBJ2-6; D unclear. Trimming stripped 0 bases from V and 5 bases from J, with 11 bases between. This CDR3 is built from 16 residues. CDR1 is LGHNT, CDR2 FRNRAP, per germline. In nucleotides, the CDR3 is TGTGCTAGTGGTTTGGTATCGGGCGGTTGGGCCAACGTCCTGACTTTC. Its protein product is CASGLVSGGWANVLTF.

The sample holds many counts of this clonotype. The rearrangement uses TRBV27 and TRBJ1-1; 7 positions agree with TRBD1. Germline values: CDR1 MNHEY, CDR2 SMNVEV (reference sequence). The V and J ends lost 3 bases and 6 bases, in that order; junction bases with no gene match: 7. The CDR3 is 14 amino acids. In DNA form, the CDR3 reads TGTGCCAGCAGTTTTTTTTCAGGGGGGGCTGAAGCTTTCTTT. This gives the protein CASSFFSGGAEAFF.

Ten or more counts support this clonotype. The CDR3 sequence: CASSPLTGEGAFF. CDR3 nucleotide sequence: TGTGCCAGCTCACCTTTGACGGGGGAAGGGGCTTTCTTT. The rearrangement joins TRBV18 to TRBJ1-1; perhaps TRBD1 as D (5 bases). Germline V gene sequence: CDR1 KGHSH, CDR2 LQKENI. The CDR3 has 13 residues. Between the trimmed V and J ends, which lost 3 bases and 11 bases, there was a span of 16 bases.

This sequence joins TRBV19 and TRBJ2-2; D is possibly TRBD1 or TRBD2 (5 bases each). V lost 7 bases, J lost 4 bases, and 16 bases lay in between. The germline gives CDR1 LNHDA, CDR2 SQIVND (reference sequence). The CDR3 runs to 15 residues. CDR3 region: CASTPSTRGTGELFF. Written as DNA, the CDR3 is TGTGCCAGTACCCCCTCAACGAGGGGCACCGGGGAGCTGTTTTTT.

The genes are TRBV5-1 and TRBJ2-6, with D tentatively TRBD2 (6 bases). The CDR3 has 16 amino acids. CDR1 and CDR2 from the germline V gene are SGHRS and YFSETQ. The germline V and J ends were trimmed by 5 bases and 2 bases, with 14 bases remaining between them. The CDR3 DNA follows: TGCGCCAGCAGATTCGATAGCGGCACTGGGGCCAACGTCCTGACTTTC. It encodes CASRFDSGTGANVLTF.

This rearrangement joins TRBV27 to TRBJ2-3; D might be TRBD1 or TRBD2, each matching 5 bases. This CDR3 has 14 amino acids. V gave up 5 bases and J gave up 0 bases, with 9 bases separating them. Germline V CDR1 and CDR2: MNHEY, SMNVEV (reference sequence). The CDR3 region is CASSTGPSTDTQYF. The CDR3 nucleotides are TGTGCCAGCAGTACGGGACCTAGCACAGATACGCAGTATTTT.

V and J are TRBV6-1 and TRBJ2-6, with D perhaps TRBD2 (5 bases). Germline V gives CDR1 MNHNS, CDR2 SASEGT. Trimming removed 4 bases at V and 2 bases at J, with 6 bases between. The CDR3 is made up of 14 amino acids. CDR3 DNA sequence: TGTGCCAGCAGTGGAGGGCCTGGGGCCAACGTCCTGACTTTC. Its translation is CASSGGPGANVLTF.

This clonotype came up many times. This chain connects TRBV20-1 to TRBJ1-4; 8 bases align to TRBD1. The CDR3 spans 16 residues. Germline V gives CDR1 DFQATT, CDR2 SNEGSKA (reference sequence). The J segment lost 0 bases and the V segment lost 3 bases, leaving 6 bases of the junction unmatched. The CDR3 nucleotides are TGCAGTGCTAGCCGGGACAGGTTTTCAACTAATGAAAAACTGTTTTTT. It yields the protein CSASRDRFSTNEKLFF.

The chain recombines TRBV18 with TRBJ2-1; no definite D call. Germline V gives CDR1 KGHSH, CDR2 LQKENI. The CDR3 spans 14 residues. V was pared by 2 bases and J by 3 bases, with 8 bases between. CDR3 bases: TGTGCCAGCTCACCAATTTCTGGCTACAATGAGCAGTTCTTC. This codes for CASSPISGYNEQFF.

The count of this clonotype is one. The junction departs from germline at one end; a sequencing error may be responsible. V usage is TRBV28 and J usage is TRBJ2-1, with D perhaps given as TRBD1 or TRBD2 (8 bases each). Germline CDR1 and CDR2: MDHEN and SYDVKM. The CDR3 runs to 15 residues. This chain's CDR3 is CAGSLGQAGGNEQFF. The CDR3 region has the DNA TGTGCCGGCAGTTTGGGACAGGCGGGGGGCAATGAGCAGTTCTTC.

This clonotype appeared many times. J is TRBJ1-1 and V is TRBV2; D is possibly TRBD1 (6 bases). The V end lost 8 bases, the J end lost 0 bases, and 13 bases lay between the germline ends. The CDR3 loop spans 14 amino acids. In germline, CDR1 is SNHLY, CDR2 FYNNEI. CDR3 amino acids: CASGIGQLNTEAFF. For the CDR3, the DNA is TGTGCCAGCGGAATAGGACAGTTGAACACTGAAGCTTTCTTT.

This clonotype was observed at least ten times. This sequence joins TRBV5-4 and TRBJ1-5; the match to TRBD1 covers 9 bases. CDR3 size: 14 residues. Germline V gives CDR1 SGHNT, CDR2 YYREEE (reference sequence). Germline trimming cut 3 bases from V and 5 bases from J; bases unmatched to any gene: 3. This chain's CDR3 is CASSSGQGDQPQHF. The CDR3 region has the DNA TGTGCCAGCAGCTCGGGACAGGGCGATCAGCCCCAGCATTTT.

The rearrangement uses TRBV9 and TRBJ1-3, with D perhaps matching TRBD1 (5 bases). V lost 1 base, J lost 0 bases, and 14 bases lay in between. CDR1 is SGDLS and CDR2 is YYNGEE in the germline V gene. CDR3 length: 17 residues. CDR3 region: CASSVWEGAISGNTIYF. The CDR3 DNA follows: TGTGCCAGCAGCGTATGGGAAGGGGCCATCTCTGGAAACACCATATATTTT.

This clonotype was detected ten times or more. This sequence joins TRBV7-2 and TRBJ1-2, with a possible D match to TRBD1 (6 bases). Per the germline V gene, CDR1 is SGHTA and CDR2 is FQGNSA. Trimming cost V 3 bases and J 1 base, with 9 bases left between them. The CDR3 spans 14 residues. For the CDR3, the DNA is TGTGCCAGCAGCTTCACGGACAGTAACTATGGCTACACCTTC. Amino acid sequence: CASSFTDSNYGYTF. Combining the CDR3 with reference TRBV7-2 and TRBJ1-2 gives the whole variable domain GAGVSQSPSNKVTEKGKDVELRCDPISGHTALYWYRQSLGQGLEFLIYFQGNSAPDKSGLPSDRFSAERTGGSVSTLTIQRTQQEDSAVYLCASSFTDSNYGYTFGSGTRLTVV.